This T cell receptor (beta chain) was recovered during a study of shared clonotypes between healthy human individuals. The CDR3 consists of 12 residues. V lost 5 bases and J lost 9, with 11 bases in between. CDR1 is SGHAT and CDR2 is FQNNGV in the germline V gene. CD8 cells regarded as naive lacked CD45RO, were positively chosen for CCR7, and omitted terminally differentiated effector memory CD45RA+ cells. The assay was immunoSEQ multiplex PCR, and TCRdb's table has in-frame clones only and misses some. The sample holds around 2.1 million clones, under 95% seen once. This TCR was sampled from a young man in good health. Some clones in this sample may be carry-over from other donors' samples. The rearrangement uses TRBV11-2 and TRBJ2-4, with D perhaps assigned TRBD1 or TRBD2 (5 bases each). Sequenced material: naive CD8+ T cells from PBMCs. CDR3 in DNA: TGTGCCAGCAGCGGAACTGGGGGCATTCAGTACTTC. It encodes CASSGTGGIQYF.